One TCR beta chain is described in this entry. Its antigen is still unknown. Other DNA sequences in the sample encode the same CDR3. The sample comes from a study of Ad26.COV2.S vaccination and SARS-CoV-2 variants. As for the study in general: Donor was in the COV1001 Ad26.COV2.S trial arm. General observations from the study: Considerable breadth of spike-specific CD8+ and CD4+ T cell responses has reportedly been documented following vaccination. People who got the vaccine had more spike-specific TCR breadth than people who got placebo.

Stated treatment: about 20 received Ad26.COV2.S at low or high dose, single or two shots; several received placebo; per-sample allocation not given. The samples were gathered on day 63 after the first injection of vaccine or placebo. Measured with immunoSEQ multiplex PCR; TCRdb has only the in-frame clones, and not every one. The sample shows around 340,000 clones, around 90% of them seen only once. Sequenced material: peripheral blood, taken in a trial of Ad26.COV2.S vaccine versus placebo. This clonotype originated in a person aged 18 to 59 who received the Ad26.COV2.S COVID-19 vaccine or a placebo.

The CDR3 nucleotides read TGTGCCAGCAGTTTATTGGTCTACGAGCAGTACTTC. Residues: CASSLLVYEQYF. This rearrangement joins TRBV28 to TRBJ2-7; D not certain. CDR1 MDHEN and CDR2 SYDVKM come from the germline V gene. The CDR3 has 12 residues. The germline V and J ends were trimmed by 1 base and 3 bases, with 4 bases remaining between them. Full variable domain (missing parts from reference TRBV28 and TRBJ2-7): DVKVTQSSRYLVKRTGEKVFLECVQDMDHENMFWYRQDPGLGLRLIYFSYDVKMKEKGDIPEGYSVSREKKERFSLILESASTNQTSMYLCASSLLVYEQYFGPGTRLTVT.